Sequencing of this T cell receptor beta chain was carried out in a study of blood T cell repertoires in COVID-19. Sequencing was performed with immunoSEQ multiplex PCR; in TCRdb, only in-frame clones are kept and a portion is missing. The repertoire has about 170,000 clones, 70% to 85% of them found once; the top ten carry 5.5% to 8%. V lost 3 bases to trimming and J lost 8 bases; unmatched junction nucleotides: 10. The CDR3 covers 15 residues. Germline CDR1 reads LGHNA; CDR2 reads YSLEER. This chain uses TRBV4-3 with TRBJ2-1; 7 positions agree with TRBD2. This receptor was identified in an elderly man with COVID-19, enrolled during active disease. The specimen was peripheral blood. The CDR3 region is CASSHLSGSRDEQFF. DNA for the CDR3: TGCGCCAGCAGCCACCTTAGCGGGTCACGGGATGAGCAGTTCTTC.